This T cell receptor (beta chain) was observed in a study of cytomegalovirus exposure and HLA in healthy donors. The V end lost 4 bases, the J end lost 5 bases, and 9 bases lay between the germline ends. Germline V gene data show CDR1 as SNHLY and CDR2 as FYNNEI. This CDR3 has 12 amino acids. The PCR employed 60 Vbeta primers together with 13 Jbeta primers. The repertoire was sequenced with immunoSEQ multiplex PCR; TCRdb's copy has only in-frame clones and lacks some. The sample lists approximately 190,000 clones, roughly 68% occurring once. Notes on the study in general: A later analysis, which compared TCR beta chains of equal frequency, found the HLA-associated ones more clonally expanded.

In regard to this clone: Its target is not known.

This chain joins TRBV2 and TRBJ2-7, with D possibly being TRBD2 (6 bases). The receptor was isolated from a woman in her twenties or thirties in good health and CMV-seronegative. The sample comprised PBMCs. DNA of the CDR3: TGTGCCAGCAGTGTGGAGGGGCACGAGCAGTACTTC. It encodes CASSVEGHEQYF.